This T cell receptor beta chain was identified in a study of blood T cell repertoires in COVID-19. V lost 0 bases, J lost 6 bases, and 33 bases lay in between. From germline, CDR1 is LNHNV and CDR2 YYDKDF (reference sequence). The CDR3 totals 22 residues. What the recovered Cohort 3 donors had was two negative PCRs, clearance, or symptom resolution. The repertoire was sequenced with immunoSEQ multiplex PCR; TCRdb's copy has only in-frame clones and lacks some. The sample lists approximately 270,000 clones, 80% to 90% occurring once. The sample comprised PBMCs or T cells enriched from blood (not recorded which). The sequence was obtained from a woman in her 30s who had recovered from COVID-19. The chain joins TRBV15 to TRBJ1-5; D is possibly TRBD1 (6 bases). DNA for the CDR3: TGTGCCACCAGCAGAGATCGGGTGTATTTCAATCCTGGGGCAGGGGATTTTCAGCCCCAGCATTTT. Its protein is CATSRDRVYFNPGAGDFQPQHF.